A selection of T cell receptor beta chains follows, all from one sample in a study of T cell changes during pregnancy in multiple sclerosis. The table came from immunoSEQ multiplex PCR; TCRdb's copy has only in-frame clones and leaves some out. The data contain tens of thousands of clones, about nine tenths of them singletons. Sequenced here: peripheral blood, sampled in the first trimester of pregnancy. Every receptor here comes from a female donor with multiple sclerosis, enrolled in a pregnancy study. CDR3s include the opening cysteine and the closing phenylalanine or tryptophan. The D gene is left open where the match is weak. Clone size is shown for a subset of rows, as once, few, many or a class of expanded clone.

TRBJ1-5,-,TRBV5-8,-,TGTGCCGTCCAGCCAGGGTTCAATCAGCCCCAGCATTTT,CAVQPGFNQPQHF
TRBJ2-1,-,TRBV19,-,TGTGCCAGTAGCCGCGGCGCAGGGTACGACAATGAGCAGTTCTTC,CASSRGAGYDNEQFF
TRBJ2-7,-,TRBV18,TRBD2,TGTGCCAGCTCACCACGAGGTCCTAGCGGGAGTCTTGAGCAGTACTTC,CASSPRGPSGSLEQYF
TRBJ2-1,-,TRBV19,TRBD1,TGTGCCAGTAGTATAGACTGGGACAGCTCCTACAATGAGCAGTTCTTC,CASSIDWDSSYNEQFF
TRBJ1-1,-,TRBV9,-,TGTGCCAGCAGCCAAAGGGGTATGAACACTGAAGCTTTCTTT,CASSQRGMNTEAFF
TRBJ1-1,once,TRBV7-7,-,TGTGCTAGCAGCTTAGCCATGAACACTGAAGCTTTCTTT,CASSLAMNTEAFF
TRBJ2-5,-,TRBV7-6,TRBD2,TGTGCCAGCAGCTTACCCATAGCGGGAGCTCAGGAGACCCAGTACTTC,CASSLPIAGAQETQYF
TRBJ2-7,once,TRBV9,-,TGTGCCAGCAGCGTTAGCGGAGACTACGAGCAGTACTTC,CASSVSGDYEQYF
TRBJ2-3,-,TRBV19,TRBD1,TGTGCCAGTGTTGGGACAGGGTTCACAGATACGCAGTATTTT,CASVGTGFTDTQYF
TRBJ2-2,medium-sized,TRBV7-3,TRBD2,TGTGCCAGCAGCCCTCGGACTAGCGGGATGTTTTTGGCCGGGGAGCTGTTTTTT,CASSPRTSGMFLAGELFF
TRBJ1-5,-,TRBV10-3,TRBD1,TGTGCCATCAGTGCCGGGGACAGCCAGCCCCAGCATTTT,CAISAGDSQPQHF
TRBJ1-1,-,TRBV18,TRBD1,TGTGCCAGCTCACCTCAGGGGGCTTTGAACACTGAAGCTTTCTTT,CASSPQGALNTEAFF
TRBJ2-5,-,TRBV7-9,TRBD2,TGTGCCAGCAGCCCACTAGCGTATCAAGAGACCCAGTACTTC,CASSPLAYQETQYF
TRBJ1-2,-,TRBV28,-,TGTGCCAGCAGTTTATCGGCGCGGGGAAACTATGGCTACACCTTC,CASSLSARGNYGYTF
TRBJ2-5,-,TRBV18,-,TGTGCCAGCCCTCGGGGGAAAGAGACCCAGTACTTC,CASPRGKETQYF
TRBJ2-1,-,TRBV4-3,-,TGCGCCAGCAGCCAAGATAGGCAAGTAGGGGCCTCCAATGAGCAGTTCTTC,CASSQDRQVGASNEQFF
TRBJ2-1,-,TRBV5-4,-,TGTGCCAGCAGCTTGGGACTAGTCACCTACAATGAGCAGTTCTTC,CASSLGLVTYNEQFF
TRBJ2-3,-,TRBV5-6,-,TGTGCCAGCAGCTTGGCCGCGGACAGAGGAGGATTAGATACGCAGTATTTT,CASSLAADRGGLDTQYF
TRBJ2-1,-,TRBV19,-,TGTGCCAGTAGTATACAGGGAGGGGGCAATGAGCAGTTCTTC,CASSIQGGGNEQFF
TRBJ2-2,-,TRBV4-3,TRBD1,TGCGCCAGCAGCCGAAAGGCCCATACAGGGGGCTCCGCCGGGGAGCTGTTTTTT,CASSRKAHTGGSAGELFF
TRBJ2-1,-,TRBV7-3,TRBD2,TGTGCCAGCAGCTCACCTAGCGGGAGTAGCTCCTACAATGAGCAGTTCTTC,CASSSPSGSSSYNEQFF
TRBJ1-5,-,TRBV2,-,TGTGCCAGCATGGCAGACAAACAGGGCAATCAGCCCCAGCATTTT,CASMADKQGNQPQHF
TRBJ2-2,-,TRBV5-1,-,TGCGCCAGCAAGGAGGAGGGGGAGCTGTTTTTT,CASKEEGELFF
TRBJ2-2,few,TRBV30,-,TGTGCCTGGACGGATATCGGGGCCGGGGAGCTGTTTTTT,CAWTDIGAGELFF
TRBJ1-4,-,TRBV28,-,TGTGCCAGCAGTCCCCCGGGGGGGGGTCCTAATGAAAAACTGTTTTTT,CASSPPGGGPNEKLFF
TRBJ1-6,-,TRBV9,-,TGTGCCAGCAGCGTAGCTGGTTCGAGTAATTCACCCCTCCACTTT,CASSVAGSSNSPLHF
TRBJ1-2,-,TRBV13,TRBD1,TGTGCCAGCAGCTTAGAACAGGGGCTGTGGGGCTACACCTTC,CASSLEQGLWGYTF
TRBJ2-3,-,TRBV5-4,TRBD2,TGTGCCAGCAGCTTACTAGCGGGAGGGATTAGCACAGATACGCAGTATTTT,CASSLLAGGISTDTQYF
TRBJ1-4,-,TRBV2,-,TGTGCCAGCCGAGAAGGACACGGATTTGCAACTAATGAAAAACTGTTTTTT,CASREGHGFATNEKLFF
TRBJ2-2,-,TRBV27,TRBD2,TGTGCCAGCCGGGGGCGCAGAAATAGCGCGGGAGGGAGCGGGGAGCTGTTTTTT,CASRGRRNSAGGSGELFF
TRBJ2-7,few,TRBV6-6,TRBD2,TGTGCCAGCAACGAAGCCGGGACTAGCAACGAGCAGTACTTC,CASNEAGTSNEQYF
TRBJ2-3,-,TRBV14,TRBD2,TGTGCCAGCAGTTTACTAGCGTCTAGCACAGATACGCAGTATTTT,CASSLLASSTDTQYF